Listed below are T cell receptor beta chains from one sample, sequenced in a study of cytomegalovirus exposure and HLA in healthy donors. Measured with immunoSEQ multiplex PCR; TCRdb has only the in-frame clones, and not every one. The sample consists of roughly 180,000 clones, 65% to 85% of them appearing once. Source material: PBMCs. The source of these receptors is a girl aged 5-17 years in good health and CMV-seropositive. Both conserved end residues are trimmed from each CDR3.

j_call v_call cdr3_aa
TRBJ1-3 TRBV6-1 ASSDGGAGNTIY
TRBJ2-7 TRBV7-9 ASSLGDNPYEQY
TRBJ1-4 TRBV9 ASSQGAANEKLF
TRBJ2-2 TRBV30 AWNPTGTGELF
TRBJ2-3 TRBV27 ASSLYRPVTDTQY
TRBJ2-7 TRBV5-6 ASTTSGYYEQY
TRBJ2-1 TRBV4-2 ASSRDVGLQSSYNEQF
TRBJ1-1 TRBV23-1 ASSQSDTNTEAF
TRBJ2-1 TRBV5-1 ASSLPGRLTTYNEQF
TRBJ2-2 TRBV6-1 ASRPGTVNTGELF
TRBJ2-5 TRBV7-2 ASSSLGGAVRGTQY
TRBJ1-1 TRBV7-7 ASSPLDRGNTEAF
TRBJ2-3 TRBV10-3 AISVYSGQQGTQY
TRBJ2-1 TRBV19 ASSMRDARLAGGRRF
TRBJ2-7 TRBV27 ASSFVAGGPYEQY
TRBJ1-2 TRBV10-3 AISESGTGGA
TRBJ2-2 TRBV7-9 ASSGQGSQNTGELF
TRBJ2-3 TRBV15 AAVSSGRAATQY
TRBJ1-1 TRBV12-5 ASGLFNVGGMNTEAF
TRBJ1-5 TRBV27 ASSLIPQGGDQH
TRBJ1-1 TRBV7-9 ASSLLRNTEAF
TRBJ2-1 TRBV5-1 ASSFLLAGGGNEQF
TRBJ1-5 TRBV27 ASSSRAGQGGQPQH
TRBJ2-1 TRBV18 ASSLLAGEFYEQF
TRBJ1-5 TRBV27 ASSFSRGNQPQH
TRBJ2-1 TRBV7-8 ASSPGLDPYNEQF
TRBJ2-4 TRBV6-6 ASSYPNQAKNIQY
TRBJ1-4 TRBV11-2 ASSRRQGINEKLF
TRBJ1-1 TRBV11-3 ASSRRAGGANTEAF
TRBJ2-5 TRBV25-1 ASSEFGVVAETQY
TRBJ1-1 TRBV7-9 ASSEAGQNTEAF
TRBJ2-1 TRBV5-6 ASILDNSGSYNEQF
TRBJ2-7 TRBV29-1 SVEKGTSGRGNEQY
TRBJ2-3 TRBV7-3 ASSLAEGTDTQY
TRBJ2-5 TRBV4-1 ASSQDGGTGGVQETQY
TRBJ2-1 TRBV7-6 ASSSSPLTEQF
TRBJ2-2 TRBV30 AWDRREGPGTGELF
TRBJ1-2 TRBV5-8 ASSEARRPYGYT